A selection of T cell receptor beta chains follows, all from one sample in a study of lymphopenia after photon versus proton radiotherapy. Here immunoSEQ multiplex PCR was the method, and the copy in TCRdb shows in-frame clones only, minus some. The sample gives about 26,000 clones, around 85% of which show up once; around 5.2% is in the top ten. The input for sequencing was peripheral blood, taken from a patient treated with photon-based radiotherapy. These receptors all come from a man aged 30 to 39 with gastric cancer. CDR3s include the opening cysteine and the closing phenylalanine or tryptophan. A D gene is named only where the DNA matches it firmly. The listing skips clone size in some rows; elsewhere it reads once, few, many or a size class.

TRBJ1-1 NA NA TRBV2 CASSGRGGGTEAFF TGTGCCAGCAGTGGTCGGGGGGGAGGAACTGAAGCTTTCTTT
TRBJ2-1 NA TRBD2 TRBV28 CASSSRPGLAGVHSNNEQFF TGTGCCAGCAGTTCCCGCCCGGGACTAGCGGGAGTCCATTCAAACAATGAGCAGTTCTTC
TRBJ2-1 NA TRBD2 TRBV7-8 CASSLGGGGSSYNEQFF TGTGCCAGCAGCTTAGGTGGCGGGGGTAGCTCCTACAATGAGCAGTTCTTC
TRBJ1-2 NA NA TRBV2 CASSGGLTYTF TGTGCCAGCAGTGGGGGATTAACCTACACCTTC
TRBJ2-1 NA TRBD2 TRBV28 CASSFSGSIGGGSYNEQFF TGTGCCAGCAGTTTTAGCGGGAGTATTGGGGGCGGCTCCTACAATGAGCAGTTCTTC
TRBJ1-5 few NA TRBV28 CASSTPTTEGQPQHF TGTGCCAGCAGCACACCTACGACAGAAGGTCAGCCCCAGCATTTT
TRBJ2-2 NA TRBD1 TRBV6-1 CASSLDREAGELFF TGTGCCAGCAGCTTGGACAGGGAGGCCGGGGAGCTGTTTTTT
TRBJ1-1 NA NA TRBV5-4 CASSFDLRGCLF TGTGCCAGCAGCTTCGACCTTAGAGGGTGTCTCTTT
TRBJ2-4 once NA TRBV9 CASSARLTGLEAKNIQYF TGTGCCAGCAGCGCCCGCTTAACAGGGTTGGAGGCCAAAAACATTCAGTACTTC
TRBJ1-3 once NA TRBV11-3 CASSLDGRYTFGGNTIYF TGTGCCAGCAGCTTAGACGGCAGGTATACGTTTGGAGGAAACACCATATATTTT
TRBJ1-1 NA TRBD1 TRBV29-1 CSVDDREYVNTEAFF TGCAGCGTTGACGACAGGGAGTATGTGAACACTGAAGCTTTCTTT
TRBJ2-1 NA TRBD1 TRBV19 CASSRMKTGGADEQFF TGTGCCAGTAGTAGAATGAAGACAGGGGGCGCAGATGAGCAGTTCTTC
TRBJ1-4 NA TRBD1 TRBV7-6 CASSRQGVTNEKLFF TGTGCCAGCAGCCGACAGGGAGTAACTAATGAAAAACTGTTTTTT
TRBJ2-3 NA TRBD2 TRBV2 CASNPGLAGGETTDTQYF TGTGCCAGCAACCCGGGACTAGCGGGTGGAGAGACGACAGATACGCAGTATTTT
TRBJ2-7 NA NA TRBV19 CASSNPSGLSYEQYF TGTGCCAGTAGTAATCCCTCCGGCCTCTCCTACGAGCAGTACTTC
TRBJ2-2 NA NA TRBV5-4 CASSLMSGENTGELFF TGTGCCAGCAGCTTGATGAGCGGAGAGAACACCGGGGAGCTGTTTTTT
TRBJ1-1 once NA TRBV5-1 CASSLQGDTEAFF TGCGCCAGCAGCCTCCAGGGTGACACTGAAGCTTTCTTT
TRBJ1-5 NA NA TRBV10-3 CAISEGSLQPQHF TGTGCCATCAGTGAGGGGTCTTTGCAGCCCCAGCATTTT
TRBJ1-4 once NA TRBV9 CASSARGWGGPANEKLFF TGTGCCAGCAGCGCCCGAGGGTGGGGGGGCCCAGCTAATGAAAAACTGTTTTTT
TRBJ2-7 NA TRBD1 TRBV2 CASRGDREKGSEQYF TGTGCCAGCAGAGGAGACAGGGAAAAAGGAAGCGAGCAGTACTTC
TRBJ1-2 NA NA TRBV4-2 CASRERGIGDGYTF TGTGCCAGCAGGGAAAGGGGAATCGGAGATGGCTACACCTTC
TRBJ2-5 NA NA TRBV15 CATSTISGPRETQYF TGTGCCACCAGCACCATCTCGGGACCCCGGGAGACCCAGTACTTC
TRBJ1-5 NA TRBD1 TRBV28 CASSLPAGQDPGGPQHF TGTGCCAGCAGTTTACCGGCGGGACAGGACCCCGGGGGGCCCCAGCATTTT
TRBJ2-5 NA NA TRBV4-3 CASSQELTGDRRETQYF TGCGCCAGCAGCCAAGAGTTAACAGGAGACCGCCGGGAGACCCAGTACTTC
TRBJ2-3 NA TRBD1 TRBV5-4 CASSWAKDRSTDTQYF TGTGCCAGCAGCTGGGCGAAGGACAGGAGCACAGATACGCAGTATTTT
TRBJ2-1 NA NA TRBV6-6 CASRPISNEQFF TGTGCCAGCAGACCGATTAGCAATGAGCAGTTCTTC
TRBJ1-2 NA TRBD1 TRBV2 CASGRGSVHYGYTF TGTGCCAGCGGCAGGGGGAGTGTACATTATGGCTACACCTTC
TRBJ1-4 NA TRBD1 TRBV5-1 CASSPTTGQGNEKLFF TGCGCCAGCAGCCCGACTACGGGACAGGGTAACGAAAAACTGTTTTTT
TRBJ2-3 once TRBD2 TRBV6-6 CASRYVAGGTDTQYF TGTGCCAGCCGATACGTAGCGGGAGGCACAGATACGCAGTATTTT
TRBJ2-4 NA TRBD1 TRBV25-1 CASSEGQGAGIQYF TGTGCCAGCAGTGAGGGACAGGGGGCCGGCATTCAGTACTTC
TRBJ2-1 NA TRBD1 TRBV7-6 CASSAQDRGSNEQFF TGTGCCAGCAGCGCTCAGGACAGGGGTTCGAATGAGCAGTTCTTC
TRBJ2-7 NA NA TRBV6-5 CASSRDVISYEQYF TGTGCCAGTTCACGGGACGTAATCTCCTACGAGCAGTACTTC
TRBJ1-2 NA NA TRBV6-1 CASSEALLWGRGYGYTF TGTGCCAGCAGTGAAGCGCTTCTTTGGGGGCGAGGCTATGGCTACACCTTC
TRBJ2-7 few TRBD2 TRBV28 CASSTGLWEGEQYF TGTGCCAGCAGCACCGGACTATGGGAGGGGGAGCAGTACTTC
TRBJ1-1 NA NA TRBV2 CASSVGFEAFF TGTGCCAGCAGTGTGGGCTTTGAAGCTTTCTTT
TRBJ2-2 NA NA TRBV7-2 CASSPVRRELFF TGTGCCAGCAGCCCCGTGAGGAGAGAGCTGTTTTTT
TRBJ2-1 NA NA TRBV18 CASATGGGEQFF TGTGCCAGCGCTACTGGGGGTGGTGAGCAGTTCTTC
TRBJ2-3 NA TRBD1 TRBV5-8 CASGPVTGEYGDTQYF TGTGCCAGCGGGCCGGTCACAGGGGAGTATGGAGATACGCAGTATTTT
TRBJ2-7 NA NA TRBV4-3 CASSQDRWLPEQYF TGCGCCAGCAGCCAAGATAGATGGCTGCCTGAGCAGTACTTC
TRBJ1-2 NA NA TRBV12-5 CASGLREGEGGYTF TGTGCTAGTGGTTTAAGAGAGGGGGAAGGTGGCTACACCTTC
TRBJ2-1 once NA TRBV18 CASSKGENNEQFF TGTGCCAGCTCCAAGGGAGAAAACAATGAGCAGTTCTTC
TRBJ2-1 NA TRBD1 TRBV5-8 CASSYRVQGDNEQFF TGTGCCAGCAGCTACAGGGTCCAGGGGGACAATGAGCAGTTCTTC